This entry lists 11 T cell receptor beta chains sequenced from one sample in a study of cytomegalovirus exposure and HLA in healthy donors. With 60 Vbeta and 13 Jbeta primers, the PCR was carried out. Profiling relied on immunoSEQ multiplex PCR, and the TCRdb table lists in-frame clones only, not all of them. In the table there are a few hundred thousand clones, roughly 70% of which are singletons. Specimen: PBMCs. Receptors were obtained from a female donor in good health and CMV-seronegative.

The chain joins TRBV30 to TRBJ1-5, with D perhaps matching TRBD1 (5 bases). Germline loops: CDR1 GTSNPN, CDR2 SVGIG (reference sequence). The CDR3 loop spans 18 amino acids. V shed 0 bases and J shed 4 bases, with 22 bases lying between them. CDR3 nucleotides: TGTGCCTGGAGTGTACGAGGAGCGCCGGCAGGGAAGAATCAGCCCCAGCATTTT. Translation: CAWSVRGAPAGKNQPQHF.

The chain recombines TRBV9 with TRBJ2-5; a weak D match, TRBD2 (7 bases). Trimming took off 0 bases at V and 3 bases at J, with 15 bases between the two ends. The CDR3 runs to 16 residues. In germline, CDR1 is SGDLS, CDR2 YYNGEE. The CDR3 nucleotides read TGTGCCAGCAGCGTAGAGGGGGGGGCGGGGGAAGAGACCCAGTACTTC. Its translation: CASSVEGGAGEETQYF.

This clone has a handful of counts. The chain couples TRBV19 to TRBJ2-1; 11 positions agree with TRBD2. Germline lookup yields CDR1 LNHDA and CDR2 SQIVND (reference sequence). There are 16 residues in the CDR3. The ends lost 1 base at V and 4 bases at J; junction bases unmatched: 3. CDR3: CASSIAGTSGYNEQFF. Written as DNA, the CDR3 is TGTGCCAGTAGTATAGCCGGGACTAGCGGATACAATGAGCAGTTCTTC.

The chain combines TRBV9 with TRBJ1-1; no reliable D call. Germline lookup yields CDR1 SGDLS and CDR2 YYNGEE. This CDR3 is 13 amino acids long. V shed 3 bases and J shed 4 bases, with 10 bases lying between them. The CDR3 region has the DNA TGTGCCAGCAGCGAAGGGAGAGGCACTGAAGCTTTCTTT. It specifies CASSEGRGTEAFF.

This clone was seen only once. V usage is TRBV7-2 and J usage is TRBJ1-3; maybe TRBD1 (5 bases). V lost 6 bases and J 4 bases, leaving 13 bases between the germline ends. Germline V CDR1 and CDR2: SGHTA, FQGNSA. The CDR3 is 14 residues long. The DNA of the CDR3 is TGTGCCAGCAGTTCCCCAGGGCCGGGAAACACCATATATTTT. Residues: CASSSPGPGNTIYF.

The CDR3: CAVSIWEPGQGTDTQYF. CDR3 bases: TGTGCCGTGTCTATTTGGGAGCCGGGACAAGGCACAGATACGCAGTATTTT. This chain joins TRBV27 and TRBJ2-3, with D perhaps matching TRBD1 (6 bases). The ends were cut back, 11 bases at V and 1 base at J, with 25 bases in the middle. Germline loops: CDR1 MNHEY, CDR2 SMNVEV (reference sequence). The CDR3 length is 17 residues.

V is TRBV10-2 and J is TRBJ2-2; weak D call: TRBD2 (6 bases). Per germline, CDR1 WSHSY and CDR2 SAAADI. The CDR3 spans 17 residues. Trimming pared 2 bases from V and 8 bases from J, leaving 21 bases between. In DNA, the CDR3 is TGCGCCAGCAGTGAGGAATCTGGGGGGAGATCGGGTGGGGAGCTGTTTTTT. Translation gives CASSEESGGRSGGELFF.

The table lists this clone with a few counts. The chain employs TRBV7-2 and TRBJ2-5; the match to TRBD2 covers 10 bases. The CDR3 length is 16 residues. Germline CDR1 is SGHTA and CDR2 is FQGNSA. V lost 2 bases to trimming and J lost 3 bases; unmatched junction nucleotides: 6. This CDR3 reads CASSLTSGVGEETQYF. DNA of the CDR3: TGTGCCAGCAGCTTAACTAGCGGGGTGGGGGAAGAGACCCAGTACTTC.

The chain uses TRBV7-6 and TRBJ1-5, with a possible D match to TRBD1 (5 bases). The V end was cut by 2 bases, the J end by 7 bases, with 12 bases between. The V gene's germline CDR1 is SGHVS and CDR2 FNYEAQ. The CDR3 spans 14 residues. The CDR3 loop is CASSLTQGRQPQHF. In nucleotides, the CDR3 is TGTGCCAGCAGCTTAACGCAGGGAAGGCAGCCCCAGCATTTT.

V and J are TRBV6-6 and TRBJ2-3; 7 bases match TRBD1. Per germline, CDR1 MNHNY and CDR2 SVGAGI (reference sequence). V dropped 10 bases and J dropped 6; count of bases not matched to a gene: 13. The CDR3 sequence is 14 residues long. The CDR3 DNA sequence: TGTGCCATCCGGGACAGTCGACTGGGGGATACGCAGTATTTT. It yields the protein CAIRDSRLGDTQYF.

This clone was recorded only once. The CDR3 DNA reads TGTGCCAGCCGACATCTGTCGGATGAAAAACTGTTTTTT. Amino acids: CASRHLSDEKLFF. This sequence joins TRBV18 and TRBJ1-4, with D unresolved. The V end lost 8 bases, the J end lost 6 bases, and 13 bases lay between the germline ends. Germline CDR1 and CDR2: KGHSH and LQKENI. This CDR3 is built from 13 residues.